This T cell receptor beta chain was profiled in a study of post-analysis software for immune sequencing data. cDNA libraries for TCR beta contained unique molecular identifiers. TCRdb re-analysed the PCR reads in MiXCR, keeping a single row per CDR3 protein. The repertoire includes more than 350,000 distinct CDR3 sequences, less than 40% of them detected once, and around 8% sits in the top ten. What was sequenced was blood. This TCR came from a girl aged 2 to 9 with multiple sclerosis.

CDR3 in DNA: TGTGCCAGCAGCTTACTTTTAGCGGGGGGGCAGTTTGCTACGCAGTATTTT. This encodes CASSLLLAGGQFATQYF. The chain has TRBV7-2 and TRBJ2-3, with 11 bases identical to TRBD2. Germline V gene lookup returns CDR1 SGHTA and CDR2 FQGNSA. V was pared by 2 bases and J by 8 bases, with 12 bases of the junction left unmatched. The CDR3 has 17 residues.